A single sample is the source of the 20 T cell receptor beta chains below, sequenced in a study of CD4 T cells in relation to SARS-CoV-2 and coronaviruses. Their antigens are not known. CD4+ T cells from unexposed donors were obtained before the COVID-19 pandemic (2011-2018). CD4+ T cells were isolated from the cells after around 11 days of culture. Method: immunoSEQ multiplex PCR; TCRdb's copy keeps in-frame clones and lacks some. The repertoire consists of around 20,000 clones, with under 70% occurring once and the leading ten covering roughly 11%. The sequenced sample was CD4+ T cells from PBMCs, cultured in vitro. Receptors were obtained from a human donor in good health.

The V gene is TRBV7-2, the J gene TRBJ1-3, with D hard to call. Germline V gene sequence: CDR1 SGHTA, CDR2 FQGNSA. The CDR3 loop spans 15 amino acids. The V gene lost 5 bases and the J gene lost 0 bases, with 11 bases spanning the gap. DNA for the CDR3: TGTGCCAGCAGCGCGTCAGATAGCTCTGGAAACACCATATATTTT. Translated, it gives CASSASDSSGNTIYF.

V is TRBV6-2 or TRBV6-3 and J is TRBJ1-1; the D gene is possibly TRBD1 (5 bases). V lost 0 bases, J lost 4 bases, and 18 bases lay in between. Germline V lookup: CDR1 MNHEY, CDR2 SVGEGT. The CDR3 loop spans 17 amino acids. CDR3 residues: CASSYSGQGRGGTEAFF. CDR3 bases: TGTGCCAGCAGTTACTCGGGGCAGGGACGGGGTGGCACTGAAGCTTTCTTT.

V and J are TRBV3-1 (or the pseudogene TRBV3-2) and TRBJ2-7; TRBD1 is a possible D gene (5 bases). Trimming shortened V by 0 bases and J by 0 bases, and 12 bases separated the two germline ends. The CDR3 is 16 amino acids. Germline-derived CDR1 and CDR2 are LGHDT and YNNKEL (reference sequence). DNA of the CDR3: TGTGCCAGCAGCCAAGAAGGCCAGGGTAGCTCCTACGAGCAGTACTTC. Residues: CASSQEGQGSSYEQYF.

The chain uses TRBV12-3 or TRBV12-4 and TRBJ1-2; TRBD1 matches at 9 bases. Trimming cost V 5 bases and J 8 bases; bases outside gene matches: 6. The CDR3 is made up of 13 amino acids. The CDR3 sequence: CASSKDRGKGYTF. DNA for the CDR3: TGTGCCAGCAGTAAAGACAGGGGGAAAGGCTACACCTTC.

The genes are TRBV4-1 and TRBJ2-1; 11 bases match TRBD2. This CDR3 region has 16 residues. Trimming cost V 2 bases and J 5 bases; bases outside gene matches: 5. Germline assignment: CDR1 MGHRA and CDR2 YSYEKL. The CDR3 loop reads CASSQTGTSGNNEQFF. CDR3 DNA sequence: TGCGCCAGCAGCCAAACCGGGACTAGCGGTAACAATGAGCAGTTCTTC.

The chain has TRBV4-2 and TRBJ2-5; 14 nucleotides agree with TRBD2. CDR3 length: 16 residues. The germline V gene has CDR1 LGHNA and CDR2 YNFKEQ. Germline trimming cut 3 bases from V and 5 bases from J; bases unmatched to any gene: 5. This CDR3 reads CASSQGLAGDGETQYF. CDR3 nucleotides: TGTGCCAGCAGCCAGGGACTAGCGGGAGACGGGGAGACCCAGTACTTC.

This sequence joins TRBV12-3 or TRBV12-4 and TRBJ2-3; no clear D gene. The ends were cut back, 0 bases at V and 7 bases at J, with 5 bases in the middle. The CDR3 has 12 amino acids. The CDR3 region has the DNA TGTGCCAGCAGTTTAGCCCGGTATACGCAGTATTTT. This encodes CASSLARYTQYF.

This clone was picked up a small number of times. This sequence joins TRBV27 and TRBJ2-2; D may match TRBD1 or TRBD2 (6 bases each). Trimming took off 4 bases at V and 0 bases at J, with 12 bases between the two ends. This CDR3 is 16 amino acids long. The V gene's germline CDR1 is MNHEY and CDR2 SMNVEV (reference sequence). The CDR3 DNA sequence: TGTGCCAGCAGTTCCTACGGGGGCGCGAACACCGGGGAGCTGTTTTTT. The encoded protein is CASSSYGGANTGELFF.

The chain joins TRBV7-2 to TRBJ1-2; the D is unclear. The CDR3 runs to 12 residues. The germline CDR1 and CDR2 sequences are SGHTA and FQGNSA. Trimming pared 5 bases from V and 8 bases from J, leaving 12 bases between. CDR3 coding DNA: TGTGCCAGCAGCCCTATAAACCGGGGCTACACCTTC. Translated: CASSPINRGYTF.

The CDR3 DNA follows: TGTGCCAGCAGCTTGGGACTAGCGGGACTAGATACGCAGTATTTT. Translating it yields CASSLGLAGLDTQYF. The gene calls are TRBV7-2 and TRBJ2-3, with 13 positions matching TRBD2. Germline CDR1 is SGHTA and CDR2 is FQGNSA. With V trimmed by 3 bases and J by 5 bases, 2 bases remained unmatched. The CDR3 spans 15 residues.

This clone was found a few times. The V call is TRBV6-2 or TRBV6-3, the J call TRBJ2-7; D not certain. V was trimmed by 5 bases and J by 2 bases, leaving 4 bases between them. The CDR3 loop spans 11 amino acids. Germline values: CDR1 MNHEY, CDR2 SVGEGT. The CDR3 nucleotides read TGTGCCAGCAGTGCTCCCTACGAGCAGTACTTC. It translates to CASSAPYEQYF.

Remarks on this clone: The same CDR3 arises from other DNA sequences in this sample as well. This rearrangement joins TRBV6-5 to TRBJ2-3; D remains unclear. CDR1 MNHEY and CDR2 SVGAGI come from the germline V gene. This CDR3 comprises 14 residues. V lost 0 bases to trimming and J lost 1 base, with 5 bases between them. Written as DNA, the CDR3 is TGTGCCAGCAGTTACTCCCGAGGCACAGATACGCAGTATTTT. Amino acid sequence: CASSYSRGTDTQYF.

The V call is TRBV29-1, the J call TRBJ2-7; D not certain. The CDR3 is 13 amino acids. V was shortened by 4 bases and J by 2 bases, with 12 bases between the two germline ends. CDR1 and CDR2 from the germline V gene are SQVTM and ANQGSEA. CDR3 protein: CSVAGRSPYEQYF. The CDR3 DNA reads TGCAGCGTTGCGGGCAGGTCCCCCTACGAGCAGTACTTC.

The rearrangement uses TRBV19 and TRBJ2-7; 12 bases fit TRBD2. Trimming removed 4 bases from V and 6 bases from J; junction bases left unmatched: 4. Germline-derived CDR1 and CDR2 are LNHDA and SQIVND (reference sequence). The CDR3 length is 14 residues. The CDR3 DNA follows: TGTGCCAGTAGTAGACTAGCGGGAGAATCCGAGCAGTACTTC. It codes for CASSRLAGESEQYF.

This clone has more than one count but fewer than ten. The CDR3 spells CASSYTGVTEAFF. CDR3 coding DNA: TGTGCCAGCAGTTATACAGGGGTAACTGAAGCTTTCTTT. J is TRBJ1-1 and V is TRBV6-5; 7 bases are shared with TRBD1. Germline assignment: CDR1 MNHEY and CDR2 SVGAGI. The V gene end was trimmed by 3 bases and the J gene end by 5 bases; junction bases not matched to a gene: 3. CDR3 length equals 13 residues.

V is TRBV6-2 or TRBV6-3 and J is TRBJ1-5, with TRBD1 matching over 11 bases. The CDR3 runs to 15 residues. J gave up 3 bases and V 5 bases, and 3 bases lay outside the gene matches. Germline V gene data show CDR1 as MNHEY and CDR2 as SVGEGT. CDR3 protein: CASSRTGGVNQPQHF. The CDR3 DNA is TGTGCCAGCAGTCGGACAGGGGGCGTCAATCAGCCCCAGCATTTT.

V usage is TRBV5-6 and J usage is TRBJ2-5; 15 bases fit TRBD2. CDR1 is SGHDT, CDR2 YYEEEE, per germline. The CDR3 totals 16 residues. Trimming removed 3 bases from V and 4 bases from J; junction bases left unmatched: 4. CDR3 sequence (DNA): TGTGCCAGCAGCTCCGGACTAGCGGGAGGGGGAGAGACCCAGTACTTC. Encoded protein: CASSSGLAGGGETQYF.

This chain uses TRBV18 with TRBJ1-6; a possible D gene is TRBD1 (5 bases). CDR3 length: 14 amino acids. V dropped 6 bases and J dropped 9 bases, with 15 bases sitting between them. CDR1 and CDR2 (germline): KGHSH, LQKENI. CDR3 nucleotides: TGTGCCAGCTCCCCCGGAGGGGTGGGTTCACCCCTCCACTTT. It yields the protein CASSPGGVGSPLHF.

The chain carries TRBV5-1 and TRBJ2-1; TRBD2 might be the D (7 bases). CDR1 SGHRS and CDR2 YFSETQ come from the germline V gene. There are 16 residues in the CDR3. The V end was cut by 4 bases, the J end by 8 bases, with 22 bases between. The CDR3 nucleotides read TGCGCCAGCAGCCCGGGCGCGGGGGCCGTTATCTATGAGCAGTTCTTC. Translating it yields CASSPGAGAVIYEQFF. The variable domain in full, with the rest retrieved from reference TRBV5-1 and TRBJ2-1, is KAGVTQTPRYLIKTRGQQVTLSCSPISGHRSVSWYQQTPGQGLQFLFEYFSETQRNKGNFPGRFSGRQFSNSRSEMNVSTLELGDSALYLCASSPGAGAVIYEQFFGPGTRLTVL.

This clone appeared a few times. The rearrangement uses TRBV5-6 and TRBJ1-2, with 9 bases fitting TRBD1. The CDR3 has 13 residues. Germline CDR1 is SGHDT and CDR2 is YYEEEE. V was clipped by 4 bases and J by 8 bases; unmatched bases: 6. The chain's CDR3 is CASSIQGAGGYTF. CDR3 coding DNA: TGTGCCAGCAGCATACAGGGGGCCGGCGGCTACACCTTC. Filled out from reference TRBV5-6 and TRBJ1-2, the complete variable domain reads DAGVTQSPTHLIKTRGQQVTLRCSPKSGHDTVSWYQQALGQGPQFIFQYYEEEERQRGNFPDRFSGHQFPNYSSELNVNALLLGDSALYLCASSIQGAGGYTFGSGTRLTVV.